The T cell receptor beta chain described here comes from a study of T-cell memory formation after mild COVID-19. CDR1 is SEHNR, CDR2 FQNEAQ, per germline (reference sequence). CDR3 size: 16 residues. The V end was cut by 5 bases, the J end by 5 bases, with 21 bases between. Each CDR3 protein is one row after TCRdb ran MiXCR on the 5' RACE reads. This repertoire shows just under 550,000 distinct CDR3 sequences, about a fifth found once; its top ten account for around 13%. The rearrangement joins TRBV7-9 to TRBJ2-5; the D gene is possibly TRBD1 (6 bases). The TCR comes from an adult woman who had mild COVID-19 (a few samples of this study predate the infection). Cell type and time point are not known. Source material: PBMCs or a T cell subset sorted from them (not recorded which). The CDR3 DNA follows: TGTGCCAGCAGCCCTGACACCAGGGGTATTTGGGAGACCCAGTACTTC. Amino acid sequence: CASSPDTRGIWETQYF.